Listed here are 9 T cell receptor beta chains from one sample, sequenced in a study of long-term antiretroviral therapy in people with HIV. At survey level, the immunoSEQ assay was run in its v3.0 version. Some clones are missing from TCRdb's copy, which holds only in-frame ones; the method was immunoSEQ multiplex PCR. The sample lists roughly 18,000 clones, under 85% occurring once. The sample in question was unsorted PBMCs, obtained 0.3 years after starting antiretroviral therapy. Receptors originate from a woman aged 45-60 years with HIV.

The chain is built from TRBV14 and TRBJ2-2; D perhaps matches TRBD2 (5 bases). The V gene's germline CDR1 is SGHDN and CDR2 FVKESK. The CDR3 runs to 15 residues. The V gene lost 5 bases and the J gene lost 4 bases, with 14 bases spanning the gap. CDR3 in DNA: TGTGCCAGCAGCGGAGCTAAGCGGACCACCGGGGAGCTGTTTTTT. This sequence encodes CASSGAKRTTGELFF.

This chain joins TRBV2 and TRBJ1-2; 7 bases map to TRBD1. V lost 9 bases to trimming and J lost 2 bases; unmatched junction nucleotides: 0. Germline-derived CDR1 and CDR2 are SNHLY and FYNNEI. This CDR3 has 11 residues. CDR3 coding DNA: TGTGCCAGGACAGGGAACTATGGCTACACCTTC. Its protein product is CARTGNYGYTF.

This chain connects TRBV7-9 to TRBJ2-3, with D perhaps matching TRBD1 (6 bases). Per germline, CDR1 SEHNR and CDR2 FQNEAQ (reference sequence). V shed 5 bases and J shed 2 bases, with 20 bases lying between them. This CDR3 contains 17 residues. The chain's CDR3 is CASSPGAGATLTDTQYF. The CDR3 nucleotides read TGTGCCAGCAGCCCAGGGGCAGGGGCAACCCTCACAGATACGCAGTATTTT.

Comment on this clone: Different DNA sequences within this sample yield the same CDR3. This sequence joins TRBV14 and TRBJ2-5, with D unclear. V was clipped by 1 base and J by 4 bases, with 4 bases between them. Germline V gene lookup returns CDR1 SGHDN and CDR2 FVKESK. The CDR3 covers 12 residues. The CDR3 protein is CASSQVPETQYF. In DNA, the CDR3 is TGTGCCAGCAGCCAAGTCCCAGAGACCCAGTACTTC.

This clone has a handful of counts. An end of the junction differs from the germline gene, which may be a read error. The chain is built from TRBV19 and TRBJ2-7; 7 nucleotides agree with TRBD1. Germline CDR1 LNHDA, CDR2 SQIVND (reference sequence). The CDR3 runs 11 residues. Written as DNA, the CDR3 is TGTGCCTGCTTCAAGACATGGGACAGCCCTTTC. This sequence encodes CACFKTWDSPF.

This rearrangement joins TRBV19 to TRBJ2-5; no clear D. The length of the CDR3 is 14 residues. V was pared by 4 bases and J by 0 bases, with 9 bases between. CDR1 is LNHDA and CDR2 is SQIVND in the germline V gene (reference sequence). CDR3 amino acids: CASSTRTDQETQYF. Here the CDR3 DNA reads TGTGCCAGTAGTACCCGGACGGACCAAGAGACCCAGTACTTC.

The chain recombines TRBV7-3 with TRBJ2-3; 12 nucleotides match TRBD2. The CDR3 is 16 amino acids. Germline V gene data show CDR1 as SGHTA and CDR2 as FQGTGA. The ends lost 5 bases at V and 2 bases at J; junction bases unmatched: 5. CDR3 in DNA: TGTGCCAGCAGCCTCCTAGCGGGGGGGCCCACAGATACGCAGTATTTT. As protein: CASSLLAGGPTDTQYF. The whole variable domain, remainder taken from reference TRBV7-3 and TRBJ2-3, is GAGVSQTPSNKVTEKGKYVELRCDPISGHTALYWYRQSLGQGPEFLIYFQGTGAADDSGLPNDRFFAVRPEGSVSTLKIQRTERGDSAVYLCASSLLAGGPTDTQYFGPGTRLTVL.

The rearrangement joins TRBV30 to TRBJ2-7; weak D call: TRBD1 (6 bases). This CDR3 region has 14 residues. V gave up 1 base and J gave up 0 bases, with 10 bases separating them. Looked up from germline, CDR1 is GTSNPN and CDR2 is SVGIG (reference sequence). The CDR3 region is CAWSEDSLSYEQYF. As DNA, the CDR3 is TGTGCCTGGAGTGAGGACAGCCTCTCCTACGAGCAGTACTTC.

The V call is TRBV28, the J call TRBJ2-1; D is perhaps TRBD1 (5 bases). This CDR3 is 16 amino acids long. V lost 3 bases, J lost 0 bases, and 12 bases lay in between. Germline V CDR1 and CDR2: MDHEN, SYDVKM. DNA for the CDR3: TGTGCCAGCAGTTTCCCGACAGACCTCTCCTACAATGAGCAGTTCTTC. Protein sequence: CASSFPTDLSYNEQFF.